The T cell receptor beta chain under discussion was sequenced for a study of blood T cell repertoires in COVID-19. Looked up from germline, CDR1 is SGHKS and CDR2 is YYEKEE (reference sequence). This CDR3 region has 15 residues. V lost 0 bases and J lost 5, with 14 bases in between. Authors' analysis steps: Estimation of nucleated cell counts was performed using reference gene primer amplification. Libraries were prepared by immunoSEQ multiplex PCR; TCRdb keeps only in-frame clonotypes and omits some of them. V, J and clone size are taken as reported in that table, and D and trimming were inferred from the DNA itself. The data hold a few hundred thousand clones, with 75% to 90% observed a single time.

The chain couples TRBV5-5 to TRBJ1-2; possible D gene TRBD1, 5 bases. The sequencing input was peripheral blood. The sequence was obtained from a man under 40 with acute or convalescent COVID-19. CDR3 nucleotides: TGTGCCAGCAGCTTGGCGGTCAGGGATTATTATGGCTACACCTTC. Protein: CASSLAVRDYYGYTF.